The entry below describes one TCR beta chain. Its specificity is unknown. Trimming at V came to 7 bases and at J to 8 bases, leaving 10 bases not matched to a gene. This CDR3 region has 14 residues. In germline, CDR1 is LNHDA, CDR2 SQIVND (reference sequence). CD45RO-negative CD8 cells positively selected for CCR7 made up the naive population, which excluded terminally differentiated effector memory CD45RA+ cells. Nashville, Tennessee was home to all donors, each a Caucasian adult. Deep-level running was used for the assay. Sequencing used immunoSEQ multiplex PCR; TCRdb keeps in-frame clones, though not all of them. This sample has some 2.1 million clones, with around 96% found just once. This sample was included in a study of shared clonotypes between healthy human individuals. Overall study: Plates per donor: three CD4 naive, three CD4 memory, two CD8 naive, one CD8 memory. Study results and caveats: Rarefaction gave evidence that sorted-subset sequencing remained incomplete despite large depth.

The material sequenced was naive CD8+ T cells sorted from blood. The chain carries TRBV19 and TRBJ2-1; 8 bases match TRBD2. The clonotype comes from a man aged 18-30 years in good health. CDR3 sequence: CASIGTRTAYEQFF. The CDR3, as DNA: TGTGCCAGTATAGGGACTAGGACCGCTTATGAGCAGTTCTTC.